This T cell receptor beta chain stems from a study of molecular identifiers for immune sequencing clone quantification. Broader study findings: Spiked-in Jurkat TCR RNA corresponding to one cell was reported as detectable against 970,000 or so naive cells.

This clonotype was seen a handful of times. The antigen remains unidentified. CDR1 and CDR2 from the germline V gene are SEHNR and FQNEAQ (reference sequence). This CDR3 has 17 residues. Between the trimmed V and J ends, which lost 5 bases and 3 bases, there was a span of 22 bases. TCR libraries were built in bulk with a published protocol and specific TCR primers. TCRdb itself ran the PCR reads through MiXCR, one entry per CDR3 protein. In the table there are about half a million distinct CDR3 sequences, less than 30% of which are singletons. This receptor was identified in a human donor in good health. Some libraries in this study had Jurkat cell RNA spiked in. The chain has TRBV7-9 and TRBJ1-1; maybe TRBD1 (6 bases). Sample: naive CD8+ T cells from blood, with Jurkat cell RNA spiked in. Stated subset: FACS-sorted CD8+CD4-CCR7+CD45RA+ naive T cells. CDR3 sequence: CASSPPPRGLMDTEAFF. CDR3 nucleotides: TGTGCCAGCAGCCCCCCGCCGCGGGGGCTAATGGACACTGAAGCTTTCTTT.